One sample yielded the 7 T cell receptor beta chains listed below, sequenced in a study of OX40 agonist ivuxolimab in advanced cancers. Library creation used the immunoSEQ multiplex PCR assay. TCRdb took over this immuneACCESS table, retaining in-frame rearrangements with V and J assigned. Such tables are incomplete; in checked studies, under half of the missing clones stem from an unresolved V gene, and the remainder is unexplained. The sample table holds approximately 49,000 clones, of which approximately 83% were seen once. The top ten clonotypes cover roughly 1.2% of the sample. Sequencing used CD4+ or CD8+ T cells sorted from blood, obtained in a trial of the OX40 agonist ivuxolimab. Source of these receptors: an adult with an advanced solid tumor such as melanoma, head and neck, liver or kidney cancer.

The chain uses TRBV7-3 and TRBJ1-2; TRBD1 matches 7 bases. The CDR3 extends over 13 amino acids. The germline CDR1 and CDR2 sequences are SGHTA and FQGTGA. V dropped 1 base and J dropped 10; count of bases not matched to a gene: 6. For the CDR3, the DNA is TGTGCCAGCAGCTTAAGTAGGACAGGATACTACACCTTC. Translated: CASSLSRTGYYTF. The full variable domain, with the rest looked up from reference TRBV7-3 and TRBJ1-2, is GAGVSQTPSNKVTEKGKYVELRCDPISGHTALYWYRQSLGQGPEFLIYFQGTGAADDSGLPNDRFFAVRPEGSVSTLKIQRTERGDSAVYLCASSLSRTGYYTFGSGTRLTVV.

For this clone: The same CDR3 arises from other DNA sequences in this sample as well. V gene TRBV5-1 combines with J gene TRBJ1-2; maybe TRBD1 (6 bases). Trimming removed 2 bases at V and 7 bases at J, with 15 bases between. The CDR3 covers 14 residues. Per germline, CDR1 SGHRS and CDR2 YFSETQ. The CDR3 DNA follows: TGCGCCAGCAGCTTCAACAGGGATCGAGGTGGCTACACCTTC. It encodes CASSFNRDRGGYTF.

This clone has a single count. The chain joins TRBV7-6 to TRBJ1-6; 7 bases fit TRBD1. This CDR3 is 13 amino acids long. CDR1 is SGHVS, CDR2 FNYEAQ, per germline. Trimming took 6 bases from V and 9 from J; bases not matched to a gene: 5. This CDR3 is CASRGTVFSPLHF. The CDR3 bases are TGTGCCAGCAGGGGGACAGTTTTTTCACCCCTCCACTTT.

The V call is TRBV19, the J call TRBJ2-7; D uncertain. The V gene's germline CDR1 is LNHDA and CDR2 SQIVND (reference sequence). This CDR3 is built from 14 residues. V lost 5 bases and J lost 0, with 11 bases in between. CDR3 sequence (DNA): TGTGCCAGTAGTCAGAGGAGCTTCTCCTACGAGCAGTACTTC. It is translated as CASSQRSFSYEQYF.

This clone was counted between two and nine times. Other nucleotide sequences from this sample produce the same CDR3. The genes are TRBV7-3 and TRBJ2-5; weak D call: TRBD2 (6 bases). This CDR3 is built from 13 residues. The V and J ends lost 5 bases and 1 base respectively, with 8 bases between them. Germline assignment: CDR1 SGHTA and CDR2 FQGTGA. This CDR3 reads CASSRGSQETQYF. The CDR3 DNA sequence: TGTGCCAGCAGCCGGGGGAGCCAAGAGACCCAGTACTTC.

V is TRBV10-3 and J is TRBJ2-4; TRBD2 matches 9 bases. The CDR3 contains 15 residues. CDR1 is ENHRY, CDR2 SYGVKD, per germline. V gave up 3 bases and J gave up 0 bases; unmatched junction bases: 0. CDR3 in amino acids: CAISEAGGAKNIQYF. CDR3 in DNA: TGTGCCATCAGTGAAGCGGGGGGAGCCAAAAACATTCAGTACTTC.

The rearrangement links TRBV5-1 to TRBJ2-7; D is undetermined. The length of the CDR3 is 12 residues. The ends were cut back, 4 bases at V and 1 base at J, with 6 bases in the middle. Germline V CDR1 and CDR2: SGHRS, YFSETQ. CDR3 sequence: CASSLPSYEQYF. The CDR3 coding sequence is TGCGCCAGCAGCCTCCCTTCCTACGAGCAGTACTTC.